This T cell receptor beta chain was found in a study of cytomegalovirus exposure and HLA in healthy donors. Study-wide results and caveats: A cluster of highly shared sequence variants was likely a sequencing artifact.

The V gene's germline CDR1 is MDHEN and CDR2 SYDVKM. The CDR3 consists of 14 residues. With 3 bases removed from V and 6 bases from J, the gap between germline ends came to 9 bases. This PCR relied on a set of 60 Vbeta primers and 13 Jbeta primers. Original handling: A follow-up analysis tallied 86 million or so unique TCR beta chains, roughly 11 million shared. Assay: immunoSEQ multiplex PCR; the TCRdb copy retains only in-frame clones and omits some. D and trimming were read from the DNA, whereas the V and J calls and clone size are those reported in that table. The sample lists 60,000 to 85,000 clones, around 78% seen once, with approximately 3.7% in the top ten. In regard to this clone: What it binds is not known.

This TCR was sampled from a man in his forties in good health and CMV-seronegative. Sequencing was carried out using PBMCs. V gene TRBV28 combines with J gene TRBJ2-6; perhaps TRBD1 as D (6 bases). CDR3 sequence reads: CASSFSGVANVLTF. The CDR3 DNA reads as TGTGCCAGCAGTTTTTCAGGGGTGGCCAACGTCCTGACTTTC.